This TCR beta chain came from a study of shared clonotypes between healthy human individuals. Regarding the study as a whole: Among donors, the sharing of clonotypes was expected to be influenced by sequencing depth. Since donors were few, the genetic and exposure-history diversity represented was limited.

Germline V gene data show CDR1 as MNHNY and CDR2 as SVGAGI (reference sequence). The CDR3 contains 13 residues. The V end lost 7 bases, the J end lost 7 bases, and 11 bases lay between the germline ends. This clone showed up just a few times. The target antigen is unknown. Data came from immunoSEQ multiplex PCR; TCRdb stores just in-frame clones and leaves some out. The data show some 900,000 clones, approximately 76% seen once. The sequence was obtained from a man between 18 and 29 years old in good health. Sequences were obtained from memory CD4+ T cells sorted from blood. Subset described: CD45RA-negative fraction. This chain joins TRBV6-6 and TRBJ1-6; D is uncertain. DNA of the CDR3: TGTGCCAGCACCCCACAAGGGAATTCACCCCTCCACTTT. This translates into CASTPQGNSPLHF.